This is a list of T cell receptor beta chains from one sample in a study of blood T cell repertoires in COVID-19. TCRdb's copy holds only in-frame clones and misses some; the assay was immunoSEQ multiplex PCR. This sample has about 41,000 clones, with around 90% found just once. The material sequenced was peripheral blood. These receptors were taken from a man aged 55 to 70 with acute or convalescent COVID-19. CDR3s include the opening cysteine and the closing phenylalanine or tryptophan. D genes are given only for firm matches. Rows give clone size only sometimes, using once, few, many, or a class for an expanded clone.

abundance: once; d_gene: TRBD1; v_gene: TRBV6-5; j_gene: TRBJ1-5; CDR3nt: TGTGCCAGCAGTTTACAGGGGGATGGTCAGCCCCAGCATTTT; CDR3aa: CASSLQGDGQPQHF
abundance: -; d_gene: TRBD1; v_gene: TRBV27; j_gene: TRBJ1-1; CDR3nt: TGTGCCAGCAGTGAACAGGGGATGAACACTGAAGCTTTCTTT; CDR3aa: CASSEQGMNTEAFF
abundance: -; d_gene: -; v_gene: TRBV9; j_gene: TRBJ2-5; CDR3nt: TGTGCCAGCAGCGTCCCCGGGGGGCCGGGGAGAGAGACCCAGTACTTC; CDR3aa: CASSVPGGPGRETQYF
abundance: -; d_gene: TRBD1; v_gene: TRBV4-3; j_gene: TRBJ1-2; CDR3nt: TGCGCCAGCAGCCAGATATCAGGGGGCCAAGGCTACACCTTC; CDR3aa: CASSQISGGQGYTF
abundance: -; d_gene: -; v_gene: TRBV30; j_gene: TRBJ1-2; CDR3nt: TGTGCCTGGAGGGAACAGGGTCCGGGCTATGGCTACACCTTC; CDR3aa: CAWREQGPGYGYTF
abundance: -; d_gene: -; v_gene: TRBV11-2; j_gene: TRBJ1-4; CDR3nt: TGTGCCAGCAGCCTGCTGGTCGGGAATGAAAAACTGTTTTTT; CDR3aa: CASSLLVGNEKLFF
abundance: few; d_gene: -; v_gene: TRBV6-5; j_gene: TRBJ2-2; CDR3nt: TGTGCCAGCAATCCTCGGGGGTCCGGGGAGCTGTTTTTT; CDR3aa: CASNPRGSGELFF
abundance: -; d_gene: -; v_gene: TRBV18; j_gene: TRBJ2-1; CDR3nt: TGTGCCAGCTCACCACCCGCCGGGGACTCCTACAATGAGCAGTTCTTC; CDR3aa: CASSPPAGDSYNEQFF
abundance: -; d_gene: TRBD1; v_gene: TRBV5-1; j_gene: TRBJ1-4; CDR3nt: TGCGCCAGCAGCCTGGACAGGGAGATTGAAAAACTGTTTTTT; CDR3aa: CASSLDREIEKLFF
abundance: -; d_gene: -; v_gene: TRBV24-1; j_gene: TRBJ2-2; CDR3nt: TGTGCCACCAGCGATTACCTCGGGACACCGAACACCGGGGAGCTGTTTTTT; CDR3aa: CATSDYLGTPNTGELFF
abundance: -; d_gene: -; v_gene: TRBV5-1; j_gene: TRBJ1-2; CDR3nt: TGCGCCAGCAGCTTGGATCAGAACGGCTACACCTTC; CDR3aa: CASSLDQNGYTF
abundance: -; d_gene: -; v_gene: TRBV6-5; j_gene: TRBJ1-1; CDR3nt: TGTGCCAGCACCACGACAGGTCAGGTAATAGCTTTCTTT; CDR3aa: CASTTTGQVIAFF
abundance: -; d_gene: -; v_gene: TRBV19; j_gene: TRBJ1-2; CDR3nt: TGTGCCAGTAGTATAGCTACAGAAGCTAACTATGGCTACACCTTC; CDR3aa: CASSIATEANYGYTF
abundance: -; d_gene: -; v_gene: TRBV4-2; j_gene: TRBJ1-6; CDR3nt: TGTGCCAGCAGCCAAGAGCAGGGGAATTCACCCCTCCACTTT; CDR3aa: CASSQEQGNSPLHF
abundance: -; d_gene: TRBD1; v_gene: TRBV29-1; j_gene: TRBJ1-1; CDR3nt: TGCAGCGTTGATTTCGGGACAGGGGACACTGAAGCTTTCTTT; CDR3aa: CSVDFGTGDTEAFF
abundance: -; d_gene: -; v_gene: TRBV9; j_gene: TRBJ1-2; CDR3nt: TGTGCCAGCAGCGTAGCTCCGGGGAATGGCTACACCTTC; CDR3aa: CASSVAPGNGYTF
abundance: -; d_gene: -; v_gene: TRBV5-1; j_gene: TRBJ2-7; CDR3nt: TGCGCCAGCAGCCCCAGAGGTGGCGGGGACCCCTACGAGCAGTACTTC; CDR3aa: CASSPRGGGDPYEQYF
abundance: -; d_gene: -; v_gene: TRBV7-5; j_gene: TRBJ1-2; CDR3nt: TGTGCCAGAAGCTCCTCCAATAGAATATTTGACAGGATCAATGGCTACACCTTC; CDR3aa: CARSSSNRIFDRINGYTF
abundance: few; d_gene: -; v_gene: TRBV6-5; j_gene: TRBJ2-4; CDR3nt: TGTGCCAGCAGTCCCCGCGGGGACATTCAGTACTTC; CDR3aa: CASSPRGDIQYF
abundance: -; d_gene: -; v_gene: TRBV5-8; j_gene: TRBJ1-3; CDR3nt: TGTGCCAGCAGCACCAGAGGGGGAAACACCATATATTTT; CDR3aa: CASSTRGGNTIYF
abundance: once; d_gene: -; v_gene: TRBV6-5; j_gene: TRBJ2-7; CDR3nt: TGTGCCAGCAGTTCCCAGACAGGGCCGGGGGTCGAGCAGTACTTC; CDR3aa: CASSSQTGPGVEQYF
abundance: -; d_gene: -; v_gene: TRBV19; j_gene: TRBJ1-3; CDR3nt: TGTGCCAGTAGTATCCTCGGACACTCTGGAAACACCATATATTTT; CDR3aa: CASSILGHSGNTIYF
abundance: -; d_gene: TRBD1; v_gene: TRBV18; j_gene: TRBJ2-1; CDR3nt: TGTGCCAGCTCACAAGGACAGGGGGCCTACAATGAGCAGTTCTTC; CDR3aa: CASSQGQGAYNEQFF
abundance: -; d_gene: -; v_gene: TRBV30; j_gene: TRBJ1-2; CDR3nt: TGTGCCTGGATGGGGGGGGTCGGTGGCTACACCTTC; CDR3aa: CAWMGGVGGYTF
abundance: -; d_gene: -; v_gene: TRBV24-1; j_gene: TRBJ1-3; CDR3nt: TGTGCCTCTCCGGAGGTTAACTCTGGAAACACCATATATTTT; CDR3aa: CASPEVNSGNTIYF
abundance: -; d_gene: -; v_gene: TRBV6-5; j_gene: TRBJ2-1; CDR3nt: TGTGCCAGCAGACCCACCGGGACAGAGCAGTTCTTC; CDR3aa: CASRPTGTEQFF
abundance: -; d_gene: -; v_gene: TRBV20-1; j_gene: TRBJ1-6; CDR3nt: TGCAGTGCTAGTTCGGGGTCGGTAGATTCACCCCTCCACTTT; CDR3aa: CSASSGSVDSPLHF
abundance: few; d_gene: -; v_gene: TRBV7-8; j_gene: TRBJ2-2; CDR3nt: TGTGCCAGCAGCTTAGCCCCCCGCACCGGGGAGCTGTTTTTT; CDR3aa: CASSLAPRTGELFF
abundance: -; d_gene: TRBD2; v_gene: TRBV6-2/TRBV6-3; j_gene: TRBJ2-5; CDR3nt: TGTGCCAGCAGTCAAGGGACTAGCCGAGTCCAGACCCAGTACTTC; CDR3aa: CASSQGTSRVQTQYF